Sequencing of this TCR beta chain was carried out in a study of neurological immune-mediated disorders. The team produced cDNA through 5'RACE using 10-nucleotide random UMIs. From the 5' RACE reads, TCRdb called clonotypes with MiXCR, one entry per CDR3 protein. The sample has approximately 74,000 distinct CDR3 sequences; approximately 5.2% are singletons. V was clipped by 5 bases and J by 4 bases; unmatched bases: 4. Germline loops: CDR1 MNHEY, CDR2 SMNVEV (reference sequence). This CDR3 contains 15 residues. This clonotype was counted ten times or more. What was sequenced was PBMCs. The rearrangement joins TRBV27 to TRBJ2-1, with 11 bases lining up with TRBD2. This TCR derives from a man aged 18 to 29 with multiple sclerosis. The CDR3 protein is CASSLTSGTYNEQFF. The CDR3 coding sequence is TGTGCCAGCAGTCTGACTAGCGGGACATACAATGAGCAGTTCTTC.